This TCR beta chain was sequenced during a study of CD4 T cells in relation to SARS-CoV-2 and coronaviruses. Broader study findings: Each donor contributed either pre-pandemic or post-infection samples, not both.

Germline CDR1 is WNHNN and CDR2 is SYGVQD (reference sequence). This CDR3 has 13 residues. J gave up 7 bases and V 3 bases, and 5 bases lay outside the gene matches. Naive and memory CD4+ T cell DNA was deep-sequenced without culture. Sequencing was performed with immunoSEQ multiplex PCR; in TCRdb, only in-frame clones are kept and a portion is missing. The data show around 65,000 clones, with over 80% seen just once and around 1.5% held by the top ten. Before the COVID-19 pandemic, during about 2011-2019, CD4+ T cells were taken from unexposed donors. Naive and memory CD4+ T cells came from enriched cryopreserved PBMCs. On this clone: Its specificity is not known.

The sample comprised memory CD4+ T cells from PBMCs. This TCR came from a human donor in good health. The V and J genes are TRBV10-1 and TRBJ1-1, with TRBD1 matching over 7 bases. CDR3 region: CASSEQQGNEAFF. DNA for the CDR3: TGCGCCAGCAGTGAACAACAGGGGAATGAAGCTTTCTTT.